The 31 T cell receptor beta chains presented below share a single source sample, sequenced in a study of OX40 agonist ivuxolimab in advanced cancers. Produced via immunoSEQ multiplex PCR; TCRdb's table is partial and in-frame only. The table includes some 67,000 clones, around 85% detected once. The specimen was CD4+ or CD8+ T cells sorted from blood, collected in a trial of the OX40 agonist ivuxolimab. These receptors were obtained from an adult with an advanced solid tumor such as melanoma, head and neck, liver or kidney cancer.

The gene calls are TRBV28 and TRBJ2-7; D might be TRBD2 (6 bases). Deletions cut 3 bases from V and 6 bases from J, with 15 bases between. The CDR3 extends over 14 amino acids. Germline V gene data show CDR1 as MDHEN and CDR2 as SYDVKM. CDR3 in DNA: TGTGCCAGCAGTTTCGGAGGGTCCCTAGCCGAGCAGTACTTC. Amino acids: CASSFGGSLAEQYF. The complete variable domain, with remaining parts taken from reference TRBV28 and TRBJ2-7, reads DVKVTQSSRYLVKRTGEKVFLECVQDMDHENMFWYRQDPGLGLRLIYFSYDVKMKEKGDIPEGYSVSREKKERFSLILESASTNQTSMYLCASSFGGSLAEQYFGPGTRLTVT.

This chain connects TRBV11-2 to TRBJ2-7; a weak D match, TRBD1 (6 bases). V was shortened by 3 bases and J by 5 bases, with 11 bases between the two germline ends. The germline CDR1 and CDR2 sequences are SGHAT and FQNNGV. This CDR3 region has 13 residues. Written as DNA, the CDR3 is TGTGCCAGCAGCTTCCCACAGGGAAACGAGCAGTACTTC. Translation: CASSFPQGNEQYF.

The CDR3 protein is CAWSPGSTNEKLFF. The DNA of the CDR3 is TGTGCCTGGAGTCCAGGGTCAACTAATGAAAAACTGTTTTTT. The rearrangement links TRBV30 to TRBJ1-4, with D maybe TRBD1 (5 bases). CDR1 and CDR2 (germline): GTSNPN, SVGIG (reference sequence). The CDR3 runs 14 residues. V shed 2 bases and J shed 0 bases, with 7 bases lying between them. Full variable domain (missing parts from reference TRBV30 and TRBJ1-4): SQTIHQWPATLVQPVGSPLSLECTVEGTSNPNLYWYRQAAGRGLQLLFYSVGIGQISSEVPQNLSASRPQDRQFILSSKKLLLSDSGFYLCAWSPGSTNEKLFFGSGTQLSVL.

The chain uses TRBV28 and TRBJ2-5; TRBD1 is a possible D gene (6 bases). Germline lookup yields CDR1 MDHEN and CDR2 SYDVKM. V lost 5 bases and J lost 1, with 11 bases in between. The CDR3 is made up of 14 amino acids. In DNA form, the CDR3 reads TGTGCCAGCAGTCGCACAGGGTTCCAAGAGACCCAGTACTTC. Protein: CASSRTGFQETQYF.

The chain recombines TRBV7-2 with TRBJ1-1, with TRBD1 matching 7 bases. Germline V gene sequence: CDR1 SGHTA, CDR2 FQGNSA. There are 16 residues in the CDR3. V lost 1 base, J lost 0 bases, and 5 bases stayed unmatched. The CDR3 loop is CASSLVLGQLNTEAFF. CDR3 DNA sequence: TGTGCCAGCAGCTTAGTCCTGGGACAGTTGAACACTGAAGCTTTCTTT.

This clone is a singleton in its sample. The chain couples TRBV6-1 to TRBJ2-3; D tentatively fits TRBD1 or TRBD2 (5 bases each). There are 15 residues in the CDR3. Trimming took off 4 bases at V and 3 bases at J, with 14 bases between the two ends. Germline V gene data show CDR1 as MNHNS and CDR2 as SASEGT. The CDR3 region has the DNA TGTGCCAGCAGTGGTAGAGAGAGGGGTACAGATACGCAGTATTTT. Translated: CASSGRERGTDTQYF.

This chain links TRBV28 with TRBJ1-2; no clear D. This CDR3 contains 13 residues. Germline CDR1 reads MDHEN; CDR2 reads SYDVKM. V lost 6 bases, J lost 1 base, and 9 bases lay in between. The CDR3 loop reads CASSPSLNYGYTF. The CDR3 DNA reads as TGTGCCAGCAGCCCAAGCCTTAACTATGGCTACACCTTC.

This sequence joins TRBV11-2 and TRBJ2-1; 8 bases line up with TRBD2. This CDR3 contains 17 residues. Germline CDR1 is SGHAT and CDR2 is FQNNGV. Trimming cost V 4 bases and J 4 bases; bases outside gene matches: 12. The CDR3 DNA is TGTGCCAGCAGCTCACGTGGGGCTAGCGGGTTGTACAATGAGCAGTTCTTC. This translates into CASSSRGASGLYNEQFF.

The chain uses TRBV5-8 and TRBJ2-5, with D possibly matching TRBD2 (5 bases). The ends were cut back, 4 bases at V and 5 bases at J, with 15 bases in the middle. The CDR3 is 14 amino acids. From germline, CDR1 is SGHTS and CDR2 YDEGEE. The CDR3 loop reads CASSLLPGRETQYF. For the CDR3, the DNA is TGTGCCAGCAGCCTCCTGCCGGGAAGGGAGACCCAGTACTTC.

This clone was seen a handful of times. The chain is built from TRBV30 and TRBJ1-1; D gene unclear. V lost 7 bases to trimming and J lost 4 bases, with 16 bases between them. Germline V gene data show CDR1 as GTSNPN and CDR2 as SVGIG (reference sequence). The CDR3 has 13 residues. Written as DNA, the CDR3 is TGTGCCTTATCATTATCCTCGGGCACTGAAGCTTTCTTT. This translates into CALSLSSGTEAFF.

The gene calls are TRBV5-8 and TRBJ1-6; weak D call: TRBD1 (6 bases). The CDR3 loop spans 14 amino acids. The V gene's germline CDR1 is SGHTS and CDR2 YDEGEE. Between the trimmed V and J ends, which lost 5 bases and 9 bases, there was a span of 15 bases. The CDR3 reads CASRVRDKVSPLHF. The CDR3 coding sequence is TGTGCCAGCAGGGTCCGGGACAAAGTTTCACCCCTCCACTTT.

The rearrangement uses TRBV11-2 and TRBJ2-1; D perhaps matches TRBD1 (6 bases). CDR3 length: 16 amino acids. The germline CDR1 and CDR2 sequences are SGHAT and FQNNGV. V lost 5 bases and J 5 bases, leaving 19 bases between the germline ends. The CDR3 spells CASSPRIGGPNNEQFF. Here the CDR3 DNA reads TGTGCCAGCAGCCCGAGGATTGGGGGCCCAAACAATGAGCAGTTCTTC. Full variable domain (outside the CDR3, taken from reference TRBV11-2 and TRBJ2-1): EAGVAQSPRYKIIEKRQSVAFWCNPISGHATLYWYQQILGQGPKLLIQFQNNGVVDDSQLPKDRFSAERLKGVDSTLKIQPAKLEDSAVYLCASSPRIGGPNNEQFFGPGTRLTVL.

V gene TRBV19 combines with J gene TRBJ2-3, with TRBD1 matching 8 bases. This CDR3 region has 15 residues. Germline V gives CDR1 LNHDA, CDR2 SQIVND (reference sequence). The V gene end was trimmed by 5 bases and the J gene end by 4 bases; junction bases not matched to a gene: 8. The CDR3: CASSPWQGASDTQYF. In nucleotides, the CDR3 is TGTGCCAGTAGTCCCTGGCAGGGGGCATCAGATACGCAGTATTTT.

V gene TRBV7-2 combines with J gene TRBJ1-5; 9 bases map to TRBD1. Trimming removed 0 bases from V and 2 bases from J; junction bases left unmatched: 8. Germline loops: CDR1 SGHTA, CDR2 FQGNSA. The CDR3 totals 18 residues. CDR3 nucleotide sequence: TGTGCCAGCAGCTTAGCCCCTTACAGGGGGCGAGGCAATCAGCCCCAGCATTTT. Protein sequence: CASSLAPYRGRGNQPQHF.

The rearrangement uses TRBV11-3 and TRBJ2-2; the D gene is possibly TRBD1 (5 bases). CDR1 is SGHNT and CDR2 is YENEEA in the germline V gene. V lost 7 bases and J lost 8, with 11 bases in between. This CDR3 spans 12 amino acids. As DNA, the CDR3 is TGTGCCAGCAAAGGGCAGGGAGGGGAGCTGTTTTTT. It specifies CASKGQGGELFF.

This chain uses TRBV9 with TRBJ2-5; D gene uncertain. The V gene lost 0 bases and the J gene lost 5 bases, with 17 bases spanning the gap. There are 16 residues in the CDR3. Germline lookup yields CDR1 SGDLS and CDR2 YYNGEE. CDR3 bases: TGTGCCAGCAGCGTAGGTATCGTTCTTAATCGGGAGACCCAGTACTTC. Its protein product is CASSVGIVLNRETQYF.

The chain has TRBV11-2 and TRBJ2-1; D perhaps matches TRBD1 (5 bases). The CDR3 covers 16 residues. V gave up 7 bases and J gave up 3 bases, with 19 bases separating them. The V gene's germline CDR1 is SGHAT and CDR2 FQNNGV. The CDR3 DNA sequence: TGTGCCAGCACCAAAAATTTTAGGGGCAACTACAATGAGCAGTTCTTC. Residues: CASTKNFRGNYNEQFF.

The genes are TRBV11-3 and TRBJ2-5; 9 bases match TRBD2. The junction had 4 bases not matched to a gene; V was cut back by 5 bases and J by 3 bases. In germline, CDR1 is SGHNT, CDR2 YENEEA. There are 14 residues in the CDR3. The CDR3 loop reads CASSPRLAEETQYF. The CDR3 DNA sequence: TGTGCCAGCAGCCCACGACTAGCGGAAGAGACCCAGTACTTC.

This clone was counted once. The V gene is TRBV2, the J gene TRBJ2-3; D might be TRBD2 (5 bases). Trimming shortened V by 6 bases and J by 2 bases, and 12 bases separated the two germline ends. Looked up from germline, CDR1 is SNHLY and CDR2 is FYNNEI. The CDR3 has 14 amino acids. DNA of the CDR3: TGTGCCAGCAGAGTCGGACTTACCACAGATACGCAGTATTTT. Its translation is CASRVGLTTDTQYF.

The V and J genes are TRBV11-3 and TRBJ2-7; no clear D. This CDR3 region has 14 residues. V was shortened by 1 base and J by 2 bases, with 9 bases between the two germline ends. CDR1 and CDR2 from the germline V gene are SGHNT and YENEEA. The CDR3 DNA sequence: TGTGCCAGCAGCTTAGTAGACTCCACCTACGAGCAGTACTTC. Protein sequence: CASSLVDSTYEQYF.

This clone has only one observation. The rearrangement uses TRBV9 and TRBJ2-5; TRBD1 is a possible D gene (5 bases). Germline CDR1 and CDR2: SGDLS and YYNGEE. V was trimmed by 0 bases and J by 5 bases, leaving 5 bases between them. The CDR3 runs to 12 residues. Written as DNA, the CDR3 is TGTGCCAGCAGCGTAGCAGGGGAGACCCAGTACTTC. It codes for CASSVAGETQYF.

The chain is built from TRBV9 and TRBJ1-5; D perhaps matches TRBD1 (6 bases). The CDR3 runs 15 residues. V gave up 0 bases and J gave up 1 base, with 8 bases separating them. The germline gives CDR1 SGDLS, CDR2 YYNGEE. The CDR3 spells CASSVGGASNQPQHF. The CDR3 DNA sequence: TGTGCCAGCAGCGTAGGGGGGGCCAGCAATCAGCCCCAGCATTTT.

J is TRBJ2-7 and V is TRBV2; 10 bases are a match to TRBD2. J was trimmed by 6 bases and V by 4 bases; bases with no gene match: 9. The CDR3 is 15 residues long. Germline lookup yields CDR1 SNHLY and CDR2 FYNNEI. The CDR3 is CASSVAGTSVAEQYF. The CDR3 nucleotides are TGTGCCAGCAGTGTAGCCGGGACTAGCGTCGCCGAGCAGTACTTC.

This chain connects TRBV7-9 to TRBJ1-4, with 8 bases that match TRBD1. Looked up from germline, CDR1 is SEHNR and CDR2 is FQNEAQ (reference sequence). V gave up 5 bases and J gave up 10 bases; unmatched junction bases: 3. This CDR3 spans 12 amino acids. The CDR3 here is CASSPGQGKLFF. The CDR3 coding sequence is TGTGCCAGCAGCCCCGGACAGGGAAAACTGTTTTTT. The full variable domain, rest sourced from reference TRBV7-9 and TRBJ1-4, is DTGVSQNPRHKITKRGQNVTFRCDPISEHNRLYWYRQTLGQGPEFLTYFQNEAQLEKSRLLSDRFSAERPKGSFSTLEIQRTEQGDSAMYLCASSPGQGKLFFGSGTQLSVL.

The chain carries TRBV7-2 and TRBJ2-7, with D hard to call. The CDR3 has 17 residues. Trimming removed 3 bases from V and 0 bases from J, with 18 bases in between. The germline CDR1 and CDR2 sequences are SGHTA and FQGNSA. The CDR3 spells CASSFVDKGWNSYEQYF. CDR3 bases: TGTGCCAGCAGCTTCGTTGACAAAGGGTGGAACTCCTACGAGCAGTACTTC.

In DNA form, the CDR3 reads TGTGCCAGCAGTTATTCCCAGGGTCATAACTATGGCTACACCTTC. Amino acids: CASSYSQGHNYGYTF. V gene TRBV6-5 combines with J gene TRBJ1-2; TRBD1 is a possible D gene (5 bases). The CDR3 has 15 amino acids. Trimming took 3 bases from V and 1 from J, leaving 12 bases between them. CDR1 is MNHEY, CDR2 SVGAGI, per germline.

For the CDR3, the DNA is TGTGCCACCAGCATGGGACAGTACTACGAGCAGTACTTC. This translates into CATSMGQYYEQYF. This chain joins TRBV15 and TRBJ2-7; 7 positions match TRBD1. Trimming took 4 bases from V and 3 from J; bases not matched to a gene: 3. CDR1 and CDR2 (germline): LNHNV, YYDKDF (reference sequence). The CDR3 consists of 13 residues.

The J gene is TRBJ2-6, the V gene TRBV11-2, with 7 bases that match TRBD2. CDR1 and CDR2 from the germline V gene are SGHAT and FQNNGV. There are 17 residues in the CDR3. After removal of 8 bases from V and 4 bases from J, the junction contained 14 bases not matched to a gene. CDR3 in amino acids: CASSLGRGSSGANVLTF. The CDR3 DNA reads TGTGCCAGCTCCTTGGGTCGCGGGAGCTCCGGGGCCAACGTCCTGACTTTC.

Notes on this clone: At one of its ends the junction is not consistent with the germline gene, which may arise from a read error. The chain links TRBV5-7 to TRBJ1-2; no clear D gene. TRBV5-7 has ORF status, its function being uncertain. The CDR3 sequence is 13 residues long. In nucleotides, the CDR3 is TGCGCCAGCAGCTTTGAAGGGAACTATGGCTACACCTTC. It is translated as CASSFEGNYGYTF.

This clone was seen just once. The J gene is TRBJ2-7, the V gene TRBV6-5, with unresolved D. CDR1 MNHEY and CDR2 SVGAGI come from the germline V gene. The CDR3 consists of 13 residues. Between the trimmed V and J ends, which lost 5 bases and 3 bases, there was a span of 11 bases. CDR3 in amino acids: CASSGWMYYEQYF. In DNA form, the CDR3 reads TGTGCCAGCAGTGGGTGGATGTACTACGAGCAGTACTTC.

The genes are TRBV28 and TRBJ2-7, with 11 bases fitting TRBD2. The CDR3 totals 15 residues. Germline-derived CDR1 and CDR2 are MDHEN and SYDVKM. Trimming cost V 0 bases and J 3 bases; bases outside gene matches: 1. This CDR3 is CASSLWTSGDYEQYF. CDR3 nucleotide sequence: TGTGCCAGCAGTTTATGGACTAGCGGGGACTACGAGCAGTACTTC.